This T cell receptor (beta chain) derives from a study of blood T cell repertoires in COVID-19 (dated by TCRdb to the early 2020s). A note on the overall study: Samples from collaborators originated in the United States, Italy and Spain and spanned both the acute and convalescent phases of COVID-19. The material from the prospective study consisted of cDNA or gDNA derived from T cells, B-cell-depleted T cells, or PBMCs. The dataset comprised deeply sampled blood TCRbeta repertoires from subjects exposed to, actively infected with, or recovered from COVID-19. The repertoires were released in a freely available public database intended as a resource for research on the immune response to SARS-CoV-2. The samples were drawn from the first 160 participants of the ongoing ImmuneRACE study and from over a thousand subjects provided by 6 global collaborators. A de-identified subject ID, COVID-19 status, age in years and sex were almost always included in the sample metadata. Where HLA class I and class II types were available, the types were taken from metadata supplied by the sample provider, not from assay-based typing. Results and caveats for the whole study, not just this receptor: The quantity of clinical and demographic metadata differed by source and by participant and was supplied without curation.

V is reduced by 3 bases and J by 12 bases, leaving a spacing of 12 bases between them. Taken from the germline V gene (reference sequence), the CDR1 and CDR2 loops are GTSNPN and SVGIG. Its CDR3 holds 11 amino acids, cysteine through phenylalanine. Only the CDR3 part of the read is kept: 33 bases, read in frame from the first base. This clone was counted between two and nine times. The antigen it binds to is not known. One base away there is no much larger clone; base qualities are not given. The immunoSEQ Assay, a bias-controlled multiplex PCR, was used to amplify TCRbeta CDR3 regions from genomic DNA. The paper's data handling went like this. The number of nucleated cells in each sample was estimated by amplification of reference gene primers within the assay. To quantify the absolute abundance of each unique TCRbeta CDR3 rearrangement, sequence reads were collapsed and filtered. Productive Simpson clonality was computed per sample as the square root of Simpson's diversity index over productive rearrangements. The clones in this table, taken by TCRdb from immuneACCESS, are in-frame only. Not every clone is retained; where verified, under half of the shortfall comes from an unresolved V gene, and the cause of the rest is unknown. V, J and clone size derive from that table, while D and trimming were established from the DNA sequence. In all, the sample holds just over 95,000 clones, and roughly 87% of those were seen once. The ten largest make up approximately 20% of the sample.

Each collaborating institution followed its own protocols to collect whole blood in K2EDTA tubes. Collaborator samples were shipped for TCRbeta analysis as frozen whole blood, isolated PBMCs, or DNA extracted from either sample type. The V and J genes are TRBV30 and TRBJ2-1, with the D segment identity uncertain. The sequence was obtained from a man older than 75 with acute or convalescent COVID-19. Source material: peripheral blood. The DNA is as follows: TGTGCCTGGAGCCCCTCGATCGGGCAGTTCTTC. It translates to CAWSPSIGQFF.